The present T cell receptor (beta chain) was sequenced within a study of blood T cells in healthy people across ages. Study-level findings and limits: Donor CMV status was unknown, possibly confounding expanded clonotype changes.

Looked up from germline, CDR1 is MDHEN and CDR2 is SYDVKM. The CDR3 extends over 16 amino acids. The use of a sample-barcoded 5' primer and a J-beta primer mix characterized a second PCR of roughly 6 to 12 cycles. Each of the cDNA molecules was tagged by a template-switch adaptor with 12 random nucleotides. TCRdb recomputed calls from the 5' RACE reads with MiXCR, one row per CDR3 protein. The table includes hundreds of thousands of distinct CDR3 sequences, roughly 31% detected once. In the case of this clonotype: The antigen is not known. Mismatch with germline at one junction end may stem from a read error.

Sequenced: blood. The J gene is TRBJ1-5, the V gene TRBV28; D gene unclear. The TCR sequence derives from a woman aged 80 or over in good health. Written as DNA, the CDR3 is TGTGTCAGCAGTCGCCCTGGGCTGGGAAGCAATCAGCCCCAGCATTTT. Translated: CVSSRPGLGSNQPQHF.